These 7 T cell receptor beta chains were all obtained from the same sample, sequenced in a study of T cells after yellow fever vaccination. In TCRdb, the 5' RACE reads were re-called with MiXCR into one record per CDR3 protein. Of about 96,000 distinct CDR3 sequences in the sample, approximately 8.4% were seen once. The sequencing here drew on CD8+ T cells not binding an NS4B(214-222) dextramer, sorted from PBMCs, taken around 16 days after the first yellow fever vaccination. These receptors all stem from a man between 18 and 35 years old who received the YFV17D yellow fever vaccine.

In DNA form, the CDR3 reads TGTGCCAGCAGTGCGACAGGTAGCACAGATACGCAGTATTTT. Translating gives CASSATGSTDTQYF. The V gene is TRBV7-9, the J gene TRBJ2-3; possible D gene TRBD1, 6 bases. The CDR3 loop spans 14 amino acids. Trimming took off 6 bases at V and 0 bases at J, with 10 bases between the two ends. Per germline, CDR1 SEHNR and CDR2 FQNEAQ (reference sequence).

This clonotype was observed a handful of times. J is TRBJ2-7 and V is TRBV27, with 9 nucleotides matching TRBD1. The CDR3 sequence is 16 residues long. The junction had 12 bases not matched to a gene; V was cut back by 5 bases and J by 4 bases. The germline gives CDR1 MNHEY, CDR2 SMNVEV (reference sequence). CDR3 DNA sequence: TGTGCCAGCAGTATGACAGGGGGAACAATGCTATACGAGCAGTACTTC. It encodes CASSMTGGTMLYEQYF.

This rearrangement joins TRBV4-3 to TRBJ1-3; no reliable D call. The CDR3 has 16 amino acids. V gave up 0 bases and J gave up 0 bases, with 9 bases separating them. Germline CDR1 and CDR2: LGHNA and YSLEER. The CDR3 DNA reads as TGCGCCAGCAGCCAAGACACACCTGGCTCTGGAAACACCATATATTTT. Protein: CASSQDTPGSGNTIYF.

This CDR3 reads CASSQVTGPPDTQYF. DNA for the CDR3: TGCGCCAGCAGCCAAGTGACGGGGCCACCCGATACGCAGTATTTT. The J gene is TRBJ2-3, the V gene TRBV4-1, with D possibly called TRBD1 or TRBD2 (5 bases each). V lost 1 base, J lost 6 bases, and 14 bases lay in between. This CDR3 is 15 amino acids long. Per the germline V gene, CDR1 is MGHRA and CDR2 is YSYEKL.

The chain employs TRBV4-3 and TRBJ2-3, with D possibly TRBD1 on 6 matching bases. The V end was cut by 6 bases, the J end by 5 bases, with 21 bases between. This CDR3 region has 16 residues. CDR1 is LGHNA and CDR2 is YSLEER in the germline V gene. The CDR3 DNA follows: TGCGCCAGCAGTAAAGGGGGAACGTTAGGGGGAGATACGCAGTATTTT. It yields the protein CASSKGGTLGGDTQYF.

V usage is TRBV6-9 and J usage is TRBJ2-5; D not certain. Germline CDR1 is MNHGY and CDR2 is SVAAGI. The CDR3 length is 11 residues. Trimming took off 5 bases at V and 2 bases at J, with 3 bases between the two ends. In DNA form, the CDR3 reads TGTGCCAGCAGTCGACAAGAGACCCAGTACTTC. This codes for CASSRQETQYF.

This clonotype was seen a handful of times. The V call is TRBV20-1, the J call TRBJ2-5; 9 positions match TRBD1. Trimming at V came to 2 bases and at J to 3 bases, leaving 1 base not matched to a gene. This CDR3 contains 13 residues. Germline lookup yields CDR1 DFQATT and CDR2 SNEGSKA (reference sequence). This CDR3 reads CSARWTGEETQYF. The CDR3 DNA reads as TGCAGTGCTAGATGGACAGGGGAAGAGACCCAGTACTTC.